This record covers a single T cell receptor (beta chain). The data originate from a study of OX40 agonist ivuxolimab in advanced cancers. The CDR3 has 13 residues. Germline CDR1 LNHDA, CDR2 SQIVND (reference sequence). V lost 6 bases, J lost 3 bases, and 11 bases lay in between. This table comes from immunoSEQ multiplex PCR, and its TCRdb copy is limited to in-frame clones, with some not included. The table has about 75,000 clones, about 86% seen once. This TCR derives from an adult with an advanced solid tumor such as melanoma, head and neck, liver or kidney cancer. This chain links TRBV19 with TRBJ1-2; D is possibly TRBD1 (5 bases). Sample: CD4+ or CD8+ T cells sorted from blood, taken in a trial of the OX40 agonist ivuxolimab. CDR3: CASRITTDYGYTF. The CDR3 nucleotides read TGTGCCAGTAGGATTACGACAGACTATGGCTACACCTTC.